These 13 T cell receptor beta chains were sequenced from one sample in a study of T cells in Graves' hyperthyroidism and ophthalmopathy. Amplified TCR beta CDR3 regions derived from RNA transcripts. Primed by the HTBI set, a first-round RT-PCR was run on the TCR CDR3. In TCRdb, the multiplex PCR reads were re-called with MiXCR into one record per CDR3 protein. The sample lists approximately 640,000 distinct CDR3 sequences; under 20% were seen once. Sequencing was carried out using blood. These receptors all stem from a woman in her twenties or thirties with Graves' hyperthyroidism.

This sequence joins TRBV20-1 and TRBJ1-2; D is uncertain. The germline V gene encodes CDR1 DFQATT and CDR2 SNEGSKA (reference sequence). The CDR3 runs 12 residues. Between the trimmed V and J ends, which lost 4 bases and 6 bases, there was a span of 12 bases. As DNA, the CDR3 is TGCAGTGCTATCTGGCAGGCAGATGGCTACACCTTC. This codes for CSAIWQADGYTF.

The table lists this clonotype with many counts. The genes are TRBV5-1 and TRBJ1-1; D unclear. Germline CDR1 and CDR2: SGHRS and YFSETQ. This CDR3 has 15 residues. The ends were cut back, 0 bases at V and 3 bases at J, with 12 bases in the middle. The chain's CDR3 is CASSLEGPGDTEAFF. CDR3 DNA sequence: TGCGCCAGCAGCTTGGAGGGCCCCGGGGACACTGAAGCTTTCTTT. Full variable domain (missing parts from reference TRBV5-1 and TRBJ1-1): KAGVTQTPRYLIKTRGQQVTLSCSPISGHRSVSWYQQTPGQGLQFLFEYFSETQRNKGNFPGRFSGRQFSNSRSEMNVSTLELGDSALYLCASSLEGPGDTEAFFGQGTRLTVV.

This clonotype was detected many times. The chain is built from TRBV5-1 and TRBJ1-2; D is undetermined. This CDR3 has 15 residues. Trimming stripped 0 bases from V and 0 bases from J, with 9 bases between. Germline V gene lookup returns CDR1 SGHRS and CDR2 YFSETQ. For the CDR3, the DNA is TGCGCCAGCAGCTTGGGATCGGGCACTAACTATGGCTACACCTTC. Its protein product is CASSLGSGTNYGYTF.

This clonotype was detected only a few times. The gene calls are TRBV27 and TRBJ2-3, with D perhaps matching TRBD2 (5 bases). The germline CDR1 and CDR2 sequences are MNHEY and SMNVEV (reference sequence). The V end lost 6 bases, the J end lost 6 bases, and 16 bases lay between the germline ends. The CDR3 has 14 residues. The CDR3 here is CASSPGRGWDTQYF. Written as DNA, the CDR3 is TGTGCCAGCAGCCCCGGACGGGGTTGGGATACGCAGTATTTT.

This clonotype was seen more than once but under ten times. V and J are TRBV20-1 and TRBJ2-5, with TRBD2 matching 9 bases. From germline, CDR1 is DFQATT and CDR2 SNEGSKA (reference sequence). V was clipped by 2 bases and J by 4 bases; unmatched bases: 5. The length of the CDR3 is 14 residues. CDR3 nucleotide sequence: TGCAGTGCTAGATTAGCGGGAGCCCCAGAGACCCAGTACTTC. The encoded protein is CSARLAGAPETQYF.

This clonotype came up a few times. At one of its ends the junction is not consistent with the germline gene, which may arise from a read error. This chain uses TRBV6-1 with TRBJ1-4; D gene uncertain. The CDR3 is made up of 13 amino acids. CDR1 is MNHNS and CDR2 is SASEGT in the germline V gene. CDR3 nucleotides: TGTGCCAGCAGTGCCGATACTAAGGAAAAACTGTTTTTT. Its protein is CASSADTKEKLFF.

Regarding this clonotype: Possible read error: a much larger clone is one base away. This rearrangement joins TRBV20-1 to TRBJ2-3, with 12 bases aligning to TRBD2. The V and J ends lost 6 bases and 4 bases, in that order; junction bases with no gene match: 8. CDR1 is DFQATT and CDR2 is SNEGSKA in the germline V gene (reference sequence). The length of the CDR3 is 15 residues. The DNA of the CDR3 is TGCAGTGCCCCCGCTAGCGGGAGGGCCCCAGATACGCAGTATTTT. Protein sequence: CSAPASGRAPDTQYF.

This clonotype was seen repeatedly, ten times or more. The rearrangement joins TRBV6-1 to TRBJ2-7; 14 nucleotides line up with TRBD2. CDR1 and CDR2 from the germline V gene are MNHNS and SASEGT. The CDR3 contains 15 residues. The V segment lost 6 bases and the J segment 6 bases; nucleotides outside the gene matches: 7. DNA of the CDR3: TGTGCCAGCAGCATGGGACTAGCGGGAGTCCGCGAGCAGTACTTC. It is translated as CASSMGLAGVREQYF.

V is TRBV6-5 and J is TRBJ2-3; no clear D gene. The CDR3 runs 15 residues. Trimming stripped 3 bases from V and 0 bases from J, with 10 bases between. Per germline, CDR1 MNHEY and CDR2 SVGAGI. CDR3 amino acids: CASSYGPDSTDTQYF. CDR3 sequence (DNA): TGTGCCAGCAGTTATGGCCCTGATAGCACAGATACGCAGTATTTT.

Many counts were recorded for this clonotype. V usage is TRBV3-2 and J usage is TRBJ2-7; the DNA was not compared with TRBD2, the D call given in the table. TRBV3-2 is a recognized pseudogene. The CDR3 loop spans 15 amino acids. This CDR3 is CASSQDRLAEYEQYF. In DNA form, the CDR3 reads TGTGCCAGCAGCCAAGATCGGCTAGCGGAATACGAGCAGTACTTC.

This chain connects TRBV6-1 to TRBJ1-3; 7 bases fit TRBD1. V trimming: 6 bases; J trimming: 4 bases; junction bases outside the gene matches: 6. In germline, CDR1 is MNHNS, CDR2 SASEGT. The CDR3 is 14 amino acids. CDR3 loop: CASRLGGVGNTIYF. The CDR3 DNA reads as TGTGCCAGCAGGCTAGGGGGCGTGGGAAACACCATATATTTT.

The table lists this clonotype with many counts. The chain employs TRBV28 and TRBJ2-5; perhaps TRBD1 as D (5 bases). The germline V gene encodes CDR1 MDHEN and CDR2 SYDVKM. The CDR3 is 14 amino acids. Trimming stripped 5 bases from V and 5 bases from J, with 15 bases between. CDR3 bases: TGTGCCAGCAGTGTTGACAGTCCCAGGGAGACCCAGTACTTC. Encoded protein: CASSVDSPRETQYF.

The sample holds one count of this clonotype. A much more abundant neighbour one base away suggests this may be a read error. This chain connects TRBV20-1 to TRBJ2-3; 8 bases match TRBD2. The trim removed 6 bases at V and 0 bases at J, leaving 8 bases unmatched. The CDR3 has 15 residues. The germline V gene encodes CDR1 DFQATT and CDR2 SNEGSKA (reference sequence). The CDR3 sequence: CSAAGGGGSTDTQYF. The CDR3 bases are TGCAGTGCCGCCGGGGGGGGCGGGAGCACAGATACGCAGTATTTT.